This is a list of T cell receptor beta chains from one sample in a study of T cells expressing NK-cell markers. With the 5' RACE reads reprocessed, TCRdb shows one record per CDR3 protein and no DNA. The sample totals 350,000 to 400,000 distinct CDR3 sequences; its top ten clones hold approximately 11%. Sequenced input: blood T cells: a sorted CD56 or NKG2C T cell subset, CD4+ or CD8+ T cells, or bulk PBMC T cells (not recorded which). Source of these receptors: a woman between 50 and 59 years old in good health. Each CDR3 is given with its conserved first and last residue.

CDR3aa | j_gene | v_gene
CAISVQVNTGELFF | TRBJ2-2 | TRBV10-3
CASSPGTAFGANVLTF | TRBJ2-6 | TRBV5-1
CASSIDNEQFF | TRBJ2-1 | TRBV19
CASRPQGGGYTF | TRBJ1-2 | TRBV27
CASRSSRAGEDYGYTF | TRBJ1-2 | TRBV5-1
CASSLESTSWETQYF | TRBJ2-5 | TRBV5-1
CASSLTGPLNTEAFF | TRBJ1-1 | TRBV28
CASSLGGLRNTEAFF | TRBJ1-1 | TRBV11-3
CSARMDWSGANVLTF | TRBJ2-6 | TRBV20-1
CASSPKKGEQYF | TRBJ2-7 | TRBV18
CASSEGASYEQYF | TRBJ2-7 | TRBV10-1
CASSLERVNYGYTF | TRBJ1-2 | TRBV12-3/TRBV12-4